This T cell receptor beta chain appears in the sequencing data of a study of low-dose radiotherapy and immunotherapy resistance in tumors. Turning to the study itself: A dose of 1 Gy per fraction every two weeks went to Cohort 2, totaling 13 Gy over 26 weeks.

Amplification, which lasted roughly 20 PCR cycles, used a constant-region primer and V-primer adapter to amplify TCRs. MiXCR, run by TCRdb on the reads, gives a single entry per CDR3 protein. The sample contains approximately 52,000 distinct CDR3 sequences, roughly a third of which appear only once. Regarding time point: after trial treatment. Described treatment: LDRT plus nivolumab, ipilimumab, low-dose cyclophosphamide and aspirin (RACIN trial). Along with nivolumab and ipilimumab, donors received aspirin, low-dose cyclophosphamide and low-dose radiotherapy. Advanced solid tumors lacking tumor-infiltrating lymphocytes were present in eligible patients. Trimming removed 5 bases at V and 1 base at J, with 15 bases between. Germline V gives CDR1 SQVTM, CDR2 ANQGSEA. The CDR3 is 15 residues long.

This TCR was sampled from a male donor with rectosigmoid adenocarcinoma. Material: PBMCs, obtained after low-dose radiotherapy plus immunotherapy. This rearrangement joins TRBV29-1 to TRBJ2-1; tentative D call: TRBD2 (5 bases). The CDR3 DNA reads TGCAGCGTTCCGGATACTAGACGATCCTACAATGAGCAGTTCTTC. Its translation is CSVPDTRRSYNEQFF.